The sequence of this T cell receptor (beta chain) was determined in a study of blood T cells in healthy people across ages. Sample-barcoded 5' priming and a J-beta primer mix drove a second PCR of roughly 6 to 12 cycles. One entry per CDR3 protein, called by TCRdb with MiXCR from the 5' RACE reads. The repertoire holds around 1,800,000 distinct CDR3 sequences, with more than 35% as singletons. The V and J ends lost 2 bases and 5 bases respectively, with 16 bases between them. Germline values: CDR1 SGHTA, CDR2 FQGNSA. This CDR3 has 17 amino acids. Each sample gave at least 6 million isolated PBMCs. The V and J genes are TRBV7-2 and TRBJ2-6; D is undetermined. The sequence was obtained from a human donor in good health. Source material: blood. The CDR3, as DNA: TGTGCCAGCAGCTTAATGAGTCCCAGCCATAGGGCCAACGTCCTGACTTTC. It yields the protein CASSLMSPSHRANVLTF.